This TCR beta chain stems from a study of shared clonotypes between healthy human individuals. The study, taken as a whole, reports: Since donors were few, the genetic and exposure-history diversity represented was limited.

Germline loops: CDR1 SEHNR, CDR2 FQNEAQ (reference sequence). V gave up 1 base and J gave up 10 bases, with 5 bases separating them. The CDR3 is 11 residues long. Points on this clone: Its antigen is currently unknown.

CD45RO-negative CD8 cells positively selected for CCR7 made up the naive population, which excluded terminally differentiated effector memory CD45RA+ cells. Libraries were prepared by immunoSEQ multiplex PCR; TCRdb keeps only in-frame clonotypes and omits some of them. The sample has 760,000 or so clones, approximately 96% seen once. Specimen: naive CD8+ T cells sorted from blood. The TCR comes from a man under 40 in good health. This chain joins TRBV7-9 and TRBJ1-5; unclear D gene. The CDR3 DNA reads as TGTGCCAGCAGCTTAGTGGGTCCCCAGCATTTT. Protein sequence: CASSLVGPQHF.